This TCR beta chain was observed in a study of blood T cell repertoires in COVID-19. At the level of the study: The study drew acute and convalescent COVID-19 samples from the United States, Italy and Spain. Sample material is recorded as cDNA or gDNA derived from T cells, B-cell-depleted T cells, or PBMCs.

Authors' analysis steps: Using reference gene primer amplification, nucleated cell counts were estimated. Only in-frame clones appear in the TCRdb table, and some are missing; sequencing was by immunoSEQ multiplex PCR. From that table come the V and J calls and clone size; the DNA was used to work out D and trimming. The sample includes about 120,000 clones, more than 80% of them seen just once. This CDR3 comprises 14 residues. The germline V gene has CDR1 MNHEY and CDR2 SVGAGI. With 10 bases clipped from V and 9 bases from J, the junction kept 7 bases outside the gene matches. V is TRBV6-5 and J is TRBJ2-1; TRBD2 matches at 15 bases. The TCR sequence derives from a man aged 40-55 years with acute or convalescent COVID-19. Sequencing input: peripheral blood. CDR3 DNA sequence: TGTGCCACCTTAGGACTAGCGGGAGGGCGTGAGCAGTTCTTC. Translating it yields CATLGLAGGREQFF.